The 7 T cell receptor beta chains below come from one sample, sequenced in a study of blood T cells in healthy people across ages. For the second PCR, which ran for about 6 to 11 cycles, a sample-barcoded 5' primer and a J-beta primer mix were used. MiXCR, applied by TCRdb to the 5' RACE reads, yields one record per CDR3 protein. The sample carries approximately 360,000 distinct CDR3 sequences, 50% to 60% recorded once. Sequencing was performed on blood. Receptors were obtained from a man aged 60 to 75 in good health.

The V gene is TRBV20-1, the J gene TRBJ1-2, with D uncertain. The CDR3 consists of 15 residues. Germline V gives CDR1 DFQATT, CDR2 SNEGSKA (reference sequence). V lost 6 bases to trimming and J lost 4 bases, with 21 bases between them. CDR3: CSARTGSTPGYGYTF. The CDR3 bases are TGCAGTGCGAGGACGGGGTCGACTCCGGGCTATGGCTACACCTTC.

This chain links TRBV12-3 or TRBV12-4 with TRBJ2-7, with D maybe TRBD2 (5 bases). The DNA end is more similar to TRBJ2-5, so the J call may be wrong. The CDR3 is 14 residues long. This chain's CDR3 is CASSLETPSGTQYF. CDR3 nucleotide sequence: TGTGCCAGCAGTTTAGAGACTCCAAGCGGGACCCAGTACTTC.

The V call is TRBV11-2, the J call TRBJ1-1; D is unresolved. This CDR3 spans 15 amino acids. CDR1 SGHAT and CDR2 FQNNGV come from the germline V gene. V lost 0 bases, J lost 4 bases, and 12 bases lay in between. The CDR3 region is CASSLEEGGGTEAFF. The CDR3 DNA is TGTGCCAGCAGCTTAGAGGAGGGAGGCGGCACTGAAGCTTTCTTT.

The chain carries TRBV28 and TRBJ2-5, with D unclear. The CDR3 spans 17 residues. V gave up 4 bases and J gave up 7 bases, with 25 bases separating them. In germline, CDR1 is MDHEN, CDR2 SYDVKM. In nucleotides, the CDR3 is TGTGCCAGCAGTTACTTTGCCCGGAGAGAACAAGATGGGACCCAGTACTTC. Residues: CASSYFARREQDGTQYF.

This clonotype appeared a single time. The rearrangement uses TRBV11-2 and TRBJ2-3, with D possibly TRBD2 on 6 matching bases. V lost 5 bases and J lost 0, with 18 bases in between. The CDR3 is 17 amino acids. The germline V gene encodes CDR1 SGHAT and CDR2 FQNNGV. The CDR3 spells CASSPRRRGLSTDTQYF. CDR3 coding DNA: TGTGCCAGCAGCCCAAGAAGGCGGGGTCTTAGCACAGATACGCAGTATTTT. Full variable domain (missing parts from reference TRBV11-2 and TRBJ2-3): EAGVAQSPRYKIIEKRQSVAFWCNPISGHATLYWYQQILGQGPKLLIQFQNNGVVDDSQLPKDRFSAERLKGVDSTLKIQPAKLEDSAVYLCASSPRRRGLSTDTQYFGPGTRLTVL.

A few counts support this clonotype. This chain connects TRBV15 to TRBJ1-1, with D perhaps TRBD1 (6 bases). CDR1 LNHNV and CDR2 YYDKDF come from the germline V gene (reference sequence). V was trimmed by 1 base and J by 1 base, leaving 10 bases between them. This CDR3 has 15 amino acids. The CDR3 protein is CATSRVGGANTEAFF. CDR3 in DNA: TGTGCCACCAGCAGAGTTGGGGGGGCGAACACTGAAGCTTTCTTT.

V and J are TRBV6-5 and TRBJ2-5; TRBD1 might be the D (6 bases). Trimming took off 7 bases at V and 5 bases at J, with 17 bases between the two ends. CDR3 size: 14 residues. Germline V CDR1 and CDR2: MNHEY, SVGAGI. CDR3 coding DNA: TGTGCCAGCACCCAGGGAGCAAGGGGGGAGACCCAGTACTTC. Protein sequence: CASTQGARGETQYF.